This TCR beta chain was profiled in a study of beta chain features in type 1 diabetes. Findings and caveats of the study: Patients and controls would be equally affected if PCR favored shorter templates. Shortening that was moderate but significant affected the TCRB CDR3s of Type 1 diabetes patients in all four CD4+ subsets.

In regard to this clone: The antigen remains unidentified.

Germline CDR1 SGHRS, CDR2 YFSETQ. The CDR3 runs to 14 residues. Trimming removed 4 bases from V and 6 bases from J; junction bases left unmatched: 7. Expressed TCRB transcripts were sequenced because the entire RNA isolate underwent reverse transcription. Method: immunoSEQ multiplex PCR; TCRdb's copy keeps in-frame clones and lacks some. The sample yields under 300,000 clones, 9.5% to 13% seen once. Blood was collected once per donor into heparin, averaging about 110 mL. J is TRBJ2-1 and V is TRBV5-1, with 7 bases that match TRBD1. The sample was naive CD4+ T cells from blood. This TCR was sampled from a man younger than 45 with type 1 diabetes. In DNA, the CDR3 is TGCGCCAGCAGCCCCAGACAGGGCATCAATGAGCAGTTCTTC. This gives the protein CASSPRQGINEQFF.